This TCR beta chain emerged from a study of cytomegalovirus exposure and HLA in healthy donors. Study details: A preliminary data release comprised approximately 85 million unique TCRs obtained from HLA-typed donors. Study-wide results and caveats: Researchers reported that three CMV-associated chains were confirmed in vitro as CMV antigen-specific.

CDR1 is SGHVS, CDR2 FNYEAQ, per germline. The germline V and J ends were trimmed by 4 bases and 5 bases, with 15 bases remaining between them. The CDR3 extends over 15 amino acids. Vbeta (60) and Jbeta (13) primers were used in the PCR. Assay used: immunoSEQ multiplex PCR; TCRdb lists only in-frame clones, some missing. Among 150,000 to 200,000 clones listed, approximately 84% were seen once. Details on this clone: Its antigen is not known.

The receptor was isolated from a girl under three years old in good health and CMV-seronegative. This chain links TRBV7-6 with TRBJ2-1; the D gene is possibly TRBD2 (5 bases). Sequenced input: PBMCs. The CDR3 region is CASSSLAGLDNEQFF. The CDR3 DNA follows: TGTGCCAGCAGCTCCCTTGCGGGTCTGGACAATGAGCAGTTCTTC.